These 30 T cell receptor beta chains share one sample of origin, sequenced in a study of cytomegalovirus exposure and HLA in healthy donors (TCRdb year 2017). Libraries were built with the immunoSEQ multiplex PCR assay. The multiplex PCR relied on a mix of 60 forward primers for TCR Vbeta segments and 13 reverse primers for TCR Jbeta segments. Held by TCRdb, this immuneACCESS table contains in-frame sequences only and omits some clones. Under half of the omission traces to an unresolved V gene where checked; the cause of the rest is unknown. The sample includes roughly 150,000 clones, with about 75% observed a single time. Jointly, the top ten make up approximately 1.8% of the sample. The sample comprised PBMCs. These receptors were taken from a woman aged 30 to 39 in good health and CMV-seronegative.

This clone has more than one count but fewer than ten. J is TRBJ2-5 and V is TRBV4-1; 11 nucleotides agree with TRBD1. CDR3 size: 15 residues. V trimming: 5 bases; J trimming: 4 bases; junction bases outside the gene matches: 6. Germline CDR1 and CDR2: MGHRA and YSYEKL. CDR3 sequence reads: CASSMGDRGSETQYF. The CDR3 nucleotides read TGCGCCAGCAGCATGGGGGACAGGGGGTCAGAGACCCAGTACTTC.

The rearrangement joins TRBV21-1 to TRBJ1-6. TRBV21-1 is flagged as a pseudogene. The CDR3 totals 16 residues. CDR3 nucleotides: TGTGCCAGCAGCAAAGCGGCCGGGGAATGGAATTCACCCCTCCACTTT. Its translation: CASSKAAGEWNSPLHF.

With regard to this clone: Compared with germline, one end of the junction differs, possibly owing to a read error. The chain is built from TRBV7-7 and TRBJ2-5; 8 nucleotides align to TRBD2. CDR1 and CDR2 (germline): SSHAT, FNYEAQ (reference sequence). The CDR3 is 14 residues long. The CDR3 loop is CASSFPGLGETQYF. The CDR3 DNA reads as TGTGCTAGCAGCTTTCCGGGACTAGGAGAGACCCAGTACTTC.

The rearrangement joins TRBV7-9 to TRBJ2-1, with D uncertain. With 6 bases removed from V and 16 bases from J, the gap between germline ends came to 13 bases. The CDR3 contains 10 residues. Per the germline V gene, CDR1 is SEHNR and CDR2 is FQNEAQ (reference sequence). The CDR3 DNA sequence: TGTGCCAGCAGGGTGACCGAGACTTTCTTC. Protein product: CASRVTETFF.

This rearrangement joins TRBV25-1 to TRBJ2-1, with 13 bases identical to TRBD2. Germline CDR1 reads MGHDK; CDR2 reads SYGVNS. V shed 5 bases, J shed 7 bases, and the junction held 11 bases outside the gene matches. CDR3 size: 17 residues. CDR3 amino acids: CASSPHGLAGERNEQFF. The DNA for the CDR3 is TGTGCCAGCAGTCCACACGGACTAGCGGGAGAGAGGAATGAGCAGTTCTTC.

Details on this clone: Other DNA sequences in this sample translate to the same CDR3. The V and J genes are TRBV5-4 and TRBJ2-3; the match to TRBD2 covers 9 bases. J gave up 1 base and V 0 bases, and 0 bases lay outside the gene matches. The CDR3 is made up of 15 amino acids. Germline CDR1 SGHNT, CDR2 YYREEE (reference sequence). The CDR3 reads CASSLGLAGTDTQYF. The CDR3 DNA reads TGTGCCAGCAGCTTGGGACTAGCGGGCACAGATACGCAGTATTTT.

V usage is TRBV11-2 and J usage is TRBJ2-7, with D perhaps TRBD1 (7 bases). Trimming took 5 bases from V and 0 from J, leaving 14 bases between them. The CDR3 has 15 amino acids. Germline CDR1 and CDR2: SGHAT and FQNNGV. CDR3 in amino acids: CASSRAGGGSYEQYF. The DNA for the CDR3 is TGTGCCAGCAGCCGAGCAGGGGGAGGCTCCTACGAGCAGTACTTC.

Only a few counts were recorded for this clone. This chain joins TRBV7-2 and TRBJ2-7, with D tentatively TRBD1 (6 bases). V was pared by 5 bases and J by 6 bases, with 14 bases between. The CDR3 extends over 13 amino acids. Germline CDR1 and CDR2: SGHTA and FQGNSA. Here the CDR3 DNA reads TGTGCCAGCAGCAAAGTCTCCAGGGGCGAGCAGTACTTC. Amino acids: CASSKVSRGEQYF.

The J gene is TRBJ2-7, the V gene TRBV10-1; D unresolved. V lost 4 bases and J lost 3, with 4 bases in between. Per germline, CDR1 WNHNN and CDR2 SYGVQD (reference sequence). The CDR3 length is 11 residues. CDR3 region: CASSAHYEQYV. Written as DNA, the CDR3 is TGCGCCAGCAGTGCCCACTACGAGCAGTACGTC.

This clone was recorded a few times. Written as DNA, the CDR3 is TGTGCCAGCAGCGCCTGGCGGAGGGGGACAGATAATGAAAAACTGTTTTTT. Encoded protein: CASSAWRRGTDNEKLFF. The V and J genes are TRBV7-8 and TRBJ1-4; 7 bases align to TRBD1. Germline CDR1 and CDR2: SGHVS and FQNEAQ. The V gene end was trimmed by 5 bases and the J gene end by 4 bases; junction bases not matched to a gene: 13. There are 17 residues in the CDR3.

The chain joins TRBV5-1 to TRBJ1-1; the D gene is possibly TRBD1 (5 bases). Per germline, CDR1 SGHRS and CDR2 YFSETQ. The CDR3 has 14 residues. The V end lost 3 bases, the J end lost 1 base, and 10 bases lay between the germline ends. In DNA form, the CDR3 reads TGCGCCAGCAGCTGGGGGGACCGGAACACTGAAGCTTTCTTT. As protein: CASSWGDRNTEAFF.

The sample holds a few counts of this clone. The sample has other DNA sequences that encode this CDR3 too. The CDR3 nucleotides are TGTGCCAGCAGCAGAGGAACAGATACGCAGTATTTT. It specifies CASSRGTDTQYF. The V and J genes are TRBV7-8 and TRBJ2-3; the D is unclear. The germline gives CDR1 SGHVS, CDR2 FQNEAQ. Trimming shortened V by 5 bases and J by 3 bases, and 6 bases separated the two germline ends. There are 12 residues in the CDR3.

The chain links TRBV5-6 to TRBJ2-1; D call uncertain. The CDR3 is made up of 14 amino acids. Germline V gene sequence: CDR1 SGHDT, CDR2 YYEEEE. V was pared by 1 base and J by 6 bases, with 11 bases between. The chain's CDR3 is CASSLFSPSNEQFF. CDR3 bases: TGTGCCAGCAGCTTGTTTTCCCCCTCCAATGAGCAGTTCTTC.

There are a few counts of this clone. This chain uses TRBV28 with TRBJ1-2, with TRBD1 matching 8 bases. V dropped 5 bases and J dropped 6; count of bases not matched to a gene: 2. CDR1 is MDHEN, CDR2 SYDVKM, per germline. The CDR3 has 12 residues. Written as DNA, the CDR3 is TGTGCCAGCAGTCAGGGGGCACATGGCTACACCTTC. Encoded protein: CASSQGAHGYTF.

The chain is built from TRBV2 and TRBJ1-6, with D possibly being TRBD1 (5 bases). V was pared by 4 bases and J by 6 bases, with 7 bases between. The CDR3 is 13 residues long. Per germline, CDR1 SNHLY and CDR2 FYNNEI. The CDR3 loop reads CASSADTNSPLHF. CDR3 DNA: TGTGCCAGCAGTGCGGACACTAATTCACCCCTCCACTTT.

This clone occurred a few times. This chain connects TRBV6-5 to TRBJ2-5; TRBD1 matches 7 bases. Germline V gene sequence: CDR1 MNHEY, CDR2 SVGAGI. Unmatched junction bases numbered 2, after V lost 4 bases and J lost 0 bases. The CDR3 runs 14 residues. The chain's CDR3 is CASSSGTDQETQYF. In nucleotides, the CDR3 is TGTGCCAGCAGTTCCGGGACAGACCAAGAGACCCAGTACTTC.

The CDR3 spells CAISDPGKDYGYTF. In DNA form, the CDR3 reads TGTGCCATCAGTGATCCAGGGAAGGACTATGGCTACACCTTC. The chain carries TRBV10-3 and TRBJ1-2; tentatively, D is TRBD1 (5 bases). Germline V gives CDR1 ENHRY, CDR2 SYGVKD. Trimming removed 3 bases from V and 3 bases from J, with 11 bases in between. CDR3 length equals 14 residues.

The genes are TRBV9 and TRBJ2-7; D gene unclear. Germline V gene sequence: CDR1 SGDLS, CDR2 YYNGEE. The V gene lost 0 bases and the J gene lost 0 bases, with 7 bases spanning the gap. CDR3 size: 14 residues. The CDR3 here is CASSVDHSSYEQYF. The CDR3 coding sequence is TGTGCCAGCAGCGTAGATCACAGCTCCTACGAGCAGTACTTC.

The CDR3 spells CASGRGASYNEQFF. The CDR3 nucleotides are TGTGCCAGCGGGCGGGGGGCAAGCTACAATGAGCAGTTCTTC. The V call is TRBV28, the J call TRBJ2-1; 8 bases fit TRBD2. Germline V gene lookup returns CDR1 MDHEN and CDR2 SYDVKM. CDR3 length: 14 amino acids. V lost 8 bases to trimming and J lost 3 bases; unmatched junction nucleotides: 6.

The chain has TRBV30 and TRBJ2-5; D gene unclear. V was clipped by 3 bases and J by 7 bases, with 12 bases between them. Germline-derived CDR1 and CDR2 are GTSNPN and SVGIG (reference sequence). CDR3 length equals 12 residues. CDR3 region: CAWSTEVGTQYF. The DNA for the CDR3 is TGTGCCTGGAGCACCGAGGTGGGGACCCAGTACTTC.

V is TRBV5-1 and J is TRBJ2-2; 9 bases agree with TRBD1. Unmatched junction bases numbered 10, after V lost 2 bases and J lost 11 bases. The length of the CDR3 is 15 residues. Germline CDR1 is SGHRS and CDR2 is YFSETQ. The CDR3 reads CASSFTDRGAPELFF. CDR3 DNA sequence: TGCGCCAGCAGCTTCACCGACAGGGGGGCACCAGAGCTGTTTTTT.

The table lists this clone with a count of one. The CDR3 sequence is CASSHGTWGNSNQPQHF. CDR3 sequence (DNA): TGTGCCAGCAGCCACGGGACTTGGGGGAATAGCAATCAGCCCCAGCATTTT. The chain is built from TRBV5-6 and TRBJ1-5; tentative D call: TRBD1 (5 bases). The length of the CDR3 is 17 residues. Trimming left V 4 bases short and J 0 bases short, with 17 bases between. Germline V lookup: CDR1 SGHDT, CDR2 YYEEEE.

The chain carries TRBV6-6 and TRBJ1-6; 11 positions agree with TRBD1. CDR1 is MNHNY, CDR2 SVGAGI, per germline (reference sequence). Trimming at V came to 2 bases and at J to 7 bases, leaving 4 bases not matched to a gene. This CDR3 is 16 amino acids long. The CDR3 is CASSYSGQGANSPLHF. The CDR3 nucleotides read TGTGCCAGCAGTTACAGTGGACAGGGGGCGAATTCACCCCTCCACTTT.

About this clone: One junction end disagrees with the germline gene, perhaps due to a read error. The V gene is TRBV7-7, the J gene TRBJ2-1; D not resolved. Germline V gene sequence: CDR1 SSHAT, CDR2 FNYEAQ (reference sequence). This CDR3 is built from 14 residues. CDR3 sequence: CASSPASSYNEQFF. In DNA form, the CDR3 reads TGTGCTAGCAGCCCCGCCAGCTCCTACAATGAGCAGTTCTTC. The full variable domain, in which reference TRBV7-7 and TRBJ2-1 provide the parts outside the CDR3, is GAGVSQSPRYKVTKRGQDVTLRCDPISSHATLYWYQQALGQGPEFLTYFNYEAQPDKSGLPSDRFSAERPEGSISTLTIQRTEQRDSAMYRCASSPASSYNEQFFGPGTRLTVL.

V usage is TRBV7-8 and J usage is TRBJ2-2; TRBD1 is a possible D gene (6 bases). The CDR3 is 15 amino acids. V lost 4 bases and J lost 3, with 12 bases in between. Germline V gives CDR1 SGHVS, CDR2 FQNEAQ. CDR3 sequence (DNA): TGTGCCAGCAGCTCCGGGCCAGGGGACACCGGGGAGCTGTTTTTT. Translating gives CASSSGPGDTGELFF. Full variable domain (remainder filled in from reference TRBV7-8 and TRBJ2-2): GAGVSQSPRYKVAKRGQDVALRCDPISGHVSLFWYQQALGQGPEFLTYFQNEAQLDKSGLPSDRFFAERPEGSVSTLKIQRTQQEDSAVYLCASSSGPGDTGELFFGEGSRLTVL.

The V and J genes are TRBV30 and TRBJ1-2; D is perhaps TRBD1 (6 bases). CDR1 is GTSNPN, CDR2 SVGIG, per germline (reference sequence). This CDR3 comprises 12 residues. Trimming took off 5 bases at V and 7 bases at J, with 14 bases between the two ends. The CDR3 loop reads CAWGAGAGGYTF. The DNA for the CDR3 is TGTGCCTGGGGCGCAGGGGCTGGTGGCTACACCTTC.

The CDR3 coding sequence is TGTGCCAGCAGTGAGGCTAGCTTTGAGACCCAGTACTTC. Translating gives CASSEASFETQYF. The chain joins TRBV6-1 to TRBJ2-5, with D possibly matching TRBD2 (5 bases). CDR1 and CDR2 from the germline V gene are MNHNS and SASEGT. Trimming took off 3 bases at V and 5 bases at J, with 10 bases between the two ends. This CDR3 comprises 13 residues.

This clone was detected a few times. This chain uses TRBV27 with TRBJ1-6; a weak D match, TRBD1 (6 bases). Germline V gene lookup returns CDR1 MNHEY and CDR2 SMNVEV (reference sequence). V was trimmed by 3 bases and J by 2 bases, leaving 11 bases between them. CDR3 length equals 16 residues. CDR3 residues: CASSFGGPTYNSPLHF. The CDR3 region has the DNA TGTGCCAGCAGTTTCGGGGGGCCCACCTATAATTCACCCCTCCACTTT.

This clone was seen a few times. The chain carries TRBV30 and TRBJ2-6; D is perhaps TRBD1 (6 bases). Per the germline V gene, CDR1 is GTSNPN and CDR2 is SVGIG (reference sequence). The CDR3 covers 16 residues. With 6 bases removed from V and 0 bases from J, the gap between germline ends came to 15 bases. The CDR3 bases are TGTGCCTGCCATCAACAGGGTCCCTCTGGGGCCAACGTCCTGACTTTC. Residues: CACHQQGPSGANVLTF.

V is TRBV5-1 and J is TRBJ1-2, with D possibly TRBD1 on 6 matching bases. This CDR3 contains 16 residues. The V and J ends lost 5 bases and 3 bases respectively, with 20 bases between them. CDR1 is SGHRS, CDR2 YFSETQ, per germline. The CDR3 spells CASSPYEGEGDYGYTF. CDR3 sequence (DNA): TGCGCCAGCAGTCCCTACGAGGGAGAGGGGGACTATGGCTACACCTTC. Filled out from reference TRBV5-1 and TRBJ1-2, the complete variable domain reads KAGVTQTPRYLIKTRGQQVTLSCSPISGHRSVSWYQQTPGQGLQFLFEYFSETQRNKGNFPGRFSGRQFSNSRSEMNVSTLELGDSALYLCASSPYEGEGDYGYTFGSGTRLTVV.